Presented here are 2 T cell receptor beta chains from one specimen sequenced in a study of T-cell reconstitution after alpha-beta-depleted transplantation in children. It was with unique molecular identifiers that the TCRbeta library was prepared. From the PCR reads, TCRdb called clonotypes with MiXCR, one entry per CDR3 protein. The data contain about 92,000 distinct CDR3 sequences, more than 9% of them singletons. The sequencing here drew on PBMCs from the stem cell graft donor, taken from the stem cell graft. These receptors all stem from a human donor who donated a stem cell graft to a child with inherited bone marrow failure.

This clonotype was seen repeatedly, ten times or more. The chain recombines TRBV28 with TRBJ1-2; 9 positions agree with TRBD1. The CDR3 contains 14 residues. The germline V gene has CDR1 MDHEN and CDR2 SYDVKM. V shed 4 bases, J shed 2 bases, and the junction held 2 bases outside the gene matches. CDR3 DNA: TGTGCCAGCAGTTCGGGACAGGGAAACTATGGCTACACCTTC. Protein product: CASSSGQGNYGYTF.

In its sample, this clonotype was seen many times. V and J are TRBV27 and TRBJ2-3; 7 nucleotides line up with TRBD2. V lost 1 base, J lost 2 bases, and 6 bases stayed unmatched. Germline lookup yields CDR1 MNHEY and CDR2 SMNVEV (reference sequence). CDR3 length equals 16 residues. CDR3 sequence: CASSLLGGGITDTQYF. CDR3 sequence (DNA): TGTGCCAGCAGTTTATTGGGGGGGGGAATCACAGATACGCAGTATTTT.